This is a list of T cell receptor beta chains from one sample in a study of beta chain features in type 1 diabetes. The table came from immunoSEQ multiplex PCR; TCRdb's copy has only in-frame clones and leaves some out. This table has 350,000 to 400,000 clones, about 15% appearing once. Input material: naive CD4+ T cells from blood. The source is a young woman in good health. Both conserved end residues are part of each CDR3. Only some rows state a clone size, as once, few, many or a class for expanded clones.

J gene: TRBJ2-1; V gene: TRBV6-5; clone size: NA; CDR3 protein: CASSLRGLSYNEQFF
J gene: TRBJ1-1; V gene: TRBV6-4; clone size: few; CDR3 protein: CASSDSKDSAEAFF
J gene: TRBJ2-1; V gene: TRBV4-1; clone size: NA; CDR3 protein: CASSRDGSSYNEQFF
J gene: TRBJ2-3; V gene: TRBV7-6; clone size: few; CDR3 protein: CASSLGQYTDTQYF
J gene: TRBJ2-7; V gene: TRBV13; clone size: few; CDR3 protein: CASSLGERSSYEQYF
J gene: TRBJ2-1; V gene: TRBV28; clone size: few; CDR3 protein: CASSNGRAEQFF
J gene: TRBJ2-5; V gene: TRBV7-2; clone size: NA; CDR3 protein: CASSYMRGETQYF
J gene: TRBJ1-2; V gene: TRBV28; clone size: few; CDR3 protein: CASSQGQGSHYGYTF
J gene: TRBJ2-5; V gene: TRBV28; clone size: few; CDR3 protein: CASSLGPGQGAETQYF
J gene: TRBJ2-2; V gene: TRBV13; clone size: NA; CDR3 protein: CASSSAPLAGASTGELFF
J gene: TRBJ2-1; V gene: TRBV30; clone size: NA; CDR3 protein: CAWSFPASVF
J gene: TRBJ1-1; V gene: TRBV2; clone size: NA; CDR3 protein: CASSARRDTEAFF
J gene: TRBJ2-1; V gene: TRBV18; clone size: NA; CDR3 protein: CASYQRLAGYNNEQFF
J gene: TRBJ2-1; V gene: TRBV29-1; clone size: NA; CDR3 protein: CSAVLAGGSYNEQFF
J gene: TRBJ1-2; V gene: TRBV18; clone size: NA; CDR3 protein: CASSPKAGESYGYTF
J gene: TRBJ2-5; V gene: TRBV7-9; clone size: NA; CDR3 protein: CASSLIWSRGETQYF
J gene: TRBJ2-4; V gene: TRBV18; clone size: NA; CDR3 protein: CASSPIPPSSGRANIQYF
J gene: TRBJ1-5; V gene: TRBV11-2; clone size: few; CDR3 protein: CASSLQEGKPQHF
J gene: TRBJ2-1; V gene: TRBV25-1; clone size: NA; CDR3 protein: CASTGSSYNEQFF
J gene: TRBJ2-1; V gene: TRBV5-1; clone size: few; CDR3 protein: CASSLDIAGGPYNEQFF
J gene: TRBJ2-7; V gene: TRBV5-1; clone size: few; CDR3 protein: CASSSTGPREQYF
J gene: TRBJ1-2; V gene: TRBV18; clone size: few; CDR3 protein: CASSPSDGYTF
J gene: TRBJ2-2; V gene: TRBV15; clone size: few; CDR3 protein: CATSRDPSGELFF
J gene: TRBJ2-7; V gene: TRBV28; clone size: NA; CDR3 protein: CASSSPREQYF
J gene: TRBJ1-2; V gene: TRBV30; clone size: few; CDR3 protein: CAWIRGQGLGYTF
J gene: TRBJ1-1; V gene: TRBV18; clone size: NA; CDR3 protein: CASSPGTGVNTEAFF
J gene: TRBJ1-2; V gene: TRBV2; clone size: NA; CDR3 protein: CASSLNGYGYTF
J gene: TRBJ2-5; V gene: TRBV7-2; clone size: NA; CDR3 protein: CASSLGSWFRETQYF
J gene: TRBJ2-6; V gene: TRBV28; clone size: few; CDR3 protein: CASSSRMTRQASGANVLTF
J gene: TRBJ1-1; V gene: TRBV19; clone size: NA; CDR3 protein: CASSIYYRETEAFF
J gene: TRBJ1-1; V gene: TRBV7-9; clone size: NA; CDR3 protein: CASSSGQGTFF
J gene: TRBJ2-5; V gene: TRBV2; clone size: NA; CDR3 protein: CASSGQGTYQETQYF
J gene: TRBJ1-1; V gene: TRBV18; clone size: few; CDR3 protein: CASSNSENSVGAEAFF
J gene: TRBJ2-7; V gene: TRBV27; clone size: few; CDR3 protein: CASSLTGTSYEQYF
J gene: TRBJ1-3; V gene: TRBV27; clone size: NA; CDR3 protein: CASSIRTGGRNTIYF
J gene: TRBJ2-7; V gene: TRBV7-9; clone size: NA; CDR3 protein: CASSLVASGTYEQYF
J gene: TRBJ1-3; V gene: TRBV27; clone size: NA; CDR3 protein: CASGSTGRRNTIYF
J gene: TRBJ2-6; V gene: TRBV4-1; clone size: NA; CDR3 protein: CASSHYPGTAGANVLTF
J gene: TRBJ2-3; V gene: TRBV4-1; clone size: few; CDR3 protein: CASSRRTGGTDTQYF
J gene: TRBJ1-5; V gene: TRBV29-1; clone size: few; CDR3 protein: CSVDTPGQPQHF
J gene: TRBJ2-5; V gene: TRBV28; clone size: few; CDR3 protein: CASSSLPGIETQYF
J gene: TRBJ2-7; V gene: TRBV4-2; clone size: few; CDR3 protein: CASSQDERKSYEQYF
J gene: TRBJ1-2; V gene: TRBV6-5; clone size: NA; CDR3 protein: CASRLDRGYGYTF
J gene: TRBJ1-4; V gene: TRBV5-1; clone size: NA; CDR3 protein: CASSLAGGEKLFF
J gene: TRBJ2-7; V gene: TRBV28; clone size: NA; CDR3 protein: CATRWRINEQYF
J gene: TRBJ2-1; V gene: TRBV7-9; clone size: NA; CDR3 protein: CASSPTSGSRDEQFF
J gene: TRBJ1-2; V gene: TRBV27; clone size: NA; CDR3 protein: CASGLRTGREGYTF
J gene: TRBJ2-7; V gene: TRBV6-6; clone size: NA; CDR3 protein: CASSFGGRVYEQYF
J gene: TRBJ2-1; V gene: TRBV19; clone size: few; CDR3 protein: CASSMSPAFYNEQFF
J gene: TRBJ2-1; V gene: TRBV15; clone size: few; CDR3 protein: CATSQGLAGAVEQFF
J gene: TRBJ2-1; V gene: TRBV18; clone size: NA; CDR3 protein: CASSLTSGTYNEQFF
J gene: TRBJ2-1; V gene: TRBV5-4; clone size: few; CDR3 protein: CASSRDRKGNEQFF
J gene: TRBJ2-1; V gene: TRBV7-2; clone size: NA; CDR3 protein: CASSLTGSSYNEQFF
J gene: TRBJ2-2; V gene: TRBV28; clone size: NA; CDR3 protein: CASSNRRNTGELFF